This record concerns one T cell receptor (beta chain) sequence. V lost 4 bases to trimming and J lost 4 bases; unmatched junction nucleotides: 6. Germline V gene lookup returns CDR1 KGHSH and CDR2 LQKENI. The CDR3 consists of 14 residues. The data were taken from a study of blood T cell repertoires in COVID-19. Study in general: Acute and convalescent COVID-19 specimens originated in the United States, Italy and Spain. From T cells, B-cell-depleted T cells, or PBMCs came the material, which was cDNA or gDNA.

In the original processing: The assay estimated nucleated cells by amplifying reference gene primers. Clones were sequenced by immunoSEQ multiplex PCR, and TCRdb holds only the in-frame ones, with some missing. From that table come the V and J calls and clone size; the DNA was used to work out D and trimming. Of more than 95,000 clones in the sample, about 80% are singletons; the top ten hold 3.8%. This receptor was identified in a woman aged 50 to 60 with acute or convalescent COVID-19. Specimen: peripheral blood. V and J are TRBV18 and TRBJ1-1, with 7 bases identical to TRBD1. The CDR3 DNA is TGTGCCAGCTCACTCCTACAGGGGATCACTGAAGCTTTCTTT. Amino acid sequence: CASSLLQGITEAFF.